The clone carrying this TCR gamma chain has a handful of counts. This sample was included in a study of gamma-delta T cells after stem cell transplantation. TCRdb reran clone calling via CATT on the RT-PCR reads. The table has about 3,000 gamma-chain clones, roughly 18% seen once. Losses at the gene ends were 0 bases for V and 11 bases for J; bases not matched to a gene: 4. The CDR3 has 11 residues. Germline V gene lookup returns CDR1 VTNTFY and CDR2 YDVSTARD (reference sequence). The chain joins TRGV3 to TRGJ1 or TRGJ2. Sequencing used gamma-delta T cells. The origin of this receptor is a human donor. It is not recorded whose cells these are; they may come from a transplant donor. This CDR3 is CATWDRPQKLF. CDR3 coding DNA: TGTGCCACCTGGGACAGGCCTCAGAAACTCTTT.